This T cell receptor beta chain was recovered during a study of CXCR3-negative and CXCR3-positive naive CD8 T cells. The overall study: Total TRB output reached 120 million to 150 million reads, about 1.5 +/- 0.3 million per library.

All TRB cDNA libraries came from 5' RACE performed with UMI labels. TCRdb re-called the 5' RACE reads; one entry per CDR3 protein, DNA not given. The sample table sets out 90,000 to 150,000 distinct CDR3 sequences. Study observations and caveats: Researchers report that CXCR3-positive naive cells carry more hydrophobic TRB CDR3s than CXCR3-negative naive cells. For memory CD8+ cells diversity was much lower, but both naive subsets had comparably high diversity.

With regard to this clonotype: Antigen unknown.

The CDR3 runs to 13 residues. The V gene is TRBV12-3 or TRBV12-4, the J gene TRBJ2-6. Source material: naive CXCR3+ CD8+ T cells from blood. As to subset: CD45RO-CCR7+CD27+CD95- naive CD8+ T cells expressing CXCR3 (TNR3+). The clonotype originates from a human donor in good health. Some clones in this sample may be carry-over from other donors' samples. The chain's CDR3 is CASRQSEANVLTF.